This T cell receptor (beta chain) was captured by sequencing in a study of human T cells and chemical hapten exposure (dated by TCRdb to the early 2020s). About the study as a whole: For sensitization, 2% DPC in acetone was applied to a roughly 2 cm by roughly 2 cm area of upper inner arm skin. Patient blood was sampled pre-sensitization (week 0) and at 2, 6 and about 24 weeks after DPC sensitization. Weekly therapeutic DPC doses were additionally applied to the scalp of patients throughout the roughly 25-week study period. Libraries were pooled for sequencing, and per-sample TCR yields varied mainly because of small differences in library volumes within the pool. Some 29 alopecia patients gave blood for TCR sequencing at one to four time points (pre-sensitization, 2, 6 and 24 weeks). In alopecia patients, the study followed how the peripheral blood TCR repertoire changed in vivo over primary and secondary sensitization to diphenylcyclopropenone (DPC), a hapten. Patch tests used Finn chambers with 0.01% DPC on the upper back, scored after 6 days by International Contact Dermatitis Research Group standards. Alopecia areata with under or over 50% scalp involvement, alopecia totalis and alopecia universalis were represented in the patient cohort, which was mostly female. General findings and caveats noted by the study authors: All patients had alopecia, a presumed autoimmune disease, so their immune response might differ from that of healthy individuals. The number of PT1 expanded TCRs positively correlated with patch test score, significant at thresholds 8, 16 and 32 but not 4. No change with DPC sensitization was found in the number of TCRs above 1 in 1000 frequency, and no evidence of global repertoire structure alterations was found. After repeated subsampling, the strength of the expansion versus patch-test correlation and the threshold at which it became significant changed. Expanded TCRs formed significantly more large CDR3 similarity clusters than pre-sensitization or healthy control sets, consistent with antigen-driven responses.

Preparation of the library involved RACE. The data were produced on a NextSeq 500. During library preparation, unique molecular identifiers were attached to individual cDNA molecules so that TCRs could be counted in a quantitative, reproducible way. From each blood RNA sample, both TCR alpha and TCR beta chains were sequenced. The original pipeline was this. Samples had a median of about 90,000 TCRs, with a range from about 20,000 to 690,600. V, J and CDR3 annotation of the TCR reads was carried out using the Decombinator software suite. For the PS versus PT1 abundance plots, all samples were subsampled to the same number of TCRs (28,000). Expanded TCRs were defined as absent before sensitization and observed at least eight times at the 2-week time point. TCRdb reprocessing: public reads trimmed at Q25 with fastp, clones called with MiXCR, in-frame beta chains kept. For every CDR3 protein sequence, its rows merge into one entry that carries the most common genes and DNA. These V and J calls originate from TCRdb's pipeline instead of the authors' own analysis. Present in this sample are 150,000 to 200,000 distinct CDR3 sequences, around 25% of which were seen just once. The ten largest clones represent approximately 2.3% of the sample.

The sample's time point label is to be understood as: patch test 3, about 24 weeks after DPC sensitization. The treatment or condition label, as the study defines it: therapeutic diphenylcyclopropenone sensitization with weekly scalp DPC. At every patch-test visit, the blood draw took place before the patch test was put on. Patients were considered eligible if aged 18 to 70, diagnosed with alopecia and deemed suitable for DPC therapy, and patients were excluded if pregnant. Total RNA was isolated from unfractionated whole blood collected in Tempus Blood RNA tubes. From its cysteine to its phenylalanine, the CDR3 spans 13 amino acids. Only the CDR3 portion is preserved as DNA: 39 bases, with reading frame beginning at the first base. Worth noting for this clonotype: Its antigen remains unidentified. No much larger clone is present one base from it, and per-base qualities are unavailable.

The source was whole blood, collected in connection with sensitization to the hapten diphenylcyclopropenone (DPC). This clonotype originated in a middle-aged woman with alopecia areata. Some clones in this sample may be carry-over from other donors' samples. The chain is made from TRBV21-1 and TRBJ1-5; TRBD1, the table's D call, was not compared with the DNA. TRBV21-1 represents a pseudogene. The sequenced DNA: TGTGCCAGCAGCGTTTGGGACCGAGCCCCCCAGCATTTT. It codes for CASSVWDRAPQHF.